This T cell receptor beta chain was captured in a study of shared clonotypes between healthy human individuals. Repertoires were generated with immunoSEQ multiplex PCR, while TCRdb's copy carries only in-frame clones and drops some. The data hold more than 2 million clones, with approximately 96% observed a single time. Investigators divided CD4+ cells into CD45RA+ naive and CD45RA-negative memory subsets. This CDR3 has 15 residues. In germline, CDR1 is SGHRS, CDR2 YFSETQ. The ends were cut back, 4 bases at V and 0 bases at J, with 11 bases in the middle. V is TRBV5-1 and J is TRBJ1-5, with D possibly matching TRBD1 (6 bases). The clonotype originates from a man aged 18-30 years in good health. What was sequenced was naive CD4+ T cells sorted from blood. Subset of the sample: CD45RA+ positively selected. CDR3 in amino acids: CASSKDSLSNQPQHF. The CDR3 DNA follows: TGCGCCAGCAGCAAGGACAGCCTTAGCAATCAGCCCCAGCATTTT.